The 10 T cell receptor beta chains reported below all come from one sample, sequenced in a study of blood T cell repertoires in COVID-19. Clones were sequenced by immunoSEQ multiplex PCR, and TCRdb holds only the in-frame ones, with some missing. The sample includes 110,000 to 150,000 clones, approximately 92% seen only once; the top ten take 2.5% to 3.5%. Input material: peripheral blood. Every receptor here comes from a woman aged 60-75 years with active COVID-19.

In DNA form, the CDR3 reads TGTGCCAGCAGTTACCCTATATCCCTAGCGGGAATCTACAATGAGCAGTTCTTC. Translated, it gives CASSYPISLAGIYNEQFF. This chain uses TRBV6-2 or TRBV6-3 with TRBJ2-1, with 9 nucleotides matching TRBD2. Germline CDR1 reads MNHEY; CDR2 reads SVGEGT. With V trimmed by 2 bases and J by 3 bases, 11 bases remained unmatched. The CDR3 covers 18 residues.

The V and J genes are TRBV19 and TRBJ1-1; 7 bases map to TRBD1. Germline assignment: CDR1 LNHDA and CDR2 SQIVND (reference sequence). With V trimmed by 3 bases and J by 0 bases, 4 bases remained unmatched. The CDR3 runs 15 residues. Written as DNA, the CDR3 is TGTGCCAGTAGTATGGACAGGCTTATGAACACTGAAGCTTTCTTT. It codes for CASSMDRLMNTEAFF.

The genes are TRBV4-3 and TRBJ2-1; TRBD2 aligns across 13 bases. This CDR3 region has 15 residues. In germline, CDR1 is LGHNA, CDR2 YSLEER. The junction had 7 bases not matched to a gene; V was cut back by 5 bases and J by 9 bases. CDR3 nucleotide sequence: TGCGCCAGCAGCTTGGGACTAGCGGGAAAGAGTGAGCAGTTCTTC. It specifies CASSLGLAGKSEQFF.

The CDR3 reads CASSLPPPGTGWYEQYF. Written as DNA, the CDR3 is TGTGCCAGCAGCCTCCCCCCGCCGGGGACAGGGTGGTACGAGCAGTACTTC. V gene TRBV5-6 combines with J gene TRBJ2-7; TRBD1 matches at 9 bases. The V gene end was trimmed by 4 bases and the J gene end by 4 bases; junction bases not matched to a gene: 15. The CDR3 runs 17 residues. Germline V gene lookup returns CDR1 SGHDT and CDR2 YYEEEE. The whole variable domain, filled in from reference TRBV5-6 and TRBJ2-7, reads DAGVTQSPTHLIKTRGQQVTLRCSPKSGHDTVSWYQQALGQGPQFIFQYYEEEERQRGNFPDRFSGHQFPNYSSELNVNALLLGDSALYLCASSLPPPGTGWYEQYFGPGTRLTVT.

The rearrangement uses TRBV4-3 and TRBJ2-1; 12 bases are a match to TRBD2. In germline, CDR1 is LGHNA, CDR2 YSLEER. The V and J ends lost 1 base and 8 bases, in that order; junction bases with no gene match: 9. The length of the CDR3 is 17 residues. Here the CDR3 reads CASSQVLAGGPGDEQFF. CDR3 nucleotides: TGCGCCAGCAGCCAAGTGCTAGCGGGAGGGCCAGGGGATGAGCAGTTCTTC.

This sequence joins TRBV19 and TRBJ1-5; D gene uncertain. CDR3 length equals 14 residues. Germline V gives CDR1 LNHDA, CDR2 SQIVND (reference sequence). Trimming shortened V by 5 bases and J by 0 bases, and 8 bases separated the two germline ends. The CDR3 region has the DNA TGTGCCAGTAGTCCAGGCCCTAGCAATCAGCCCCAGCATTTT. As protein: CASSPGPSNQPQHF.

The chain has TRBV11-3 and TRBJ2-5; a weak D match, TRBD2 (6 bases). The CDR3 is 13 residues long. Germline V gives CDR1 SGHNT, CDR2 YENEEA. Trimming left V 5 bases short and J 1 base short, with 8 bases between. CDR3 nucleotides: TGTGCCAGCAGCCAGGGACTCCAAGAGACCCAGTACTTC. The encoded protein is CASSQGLQETQYF. Drawing the rest from reference TRBV11-3 and TRBJ2-5, the complete variable domain is EAGVVQSPRYKIIEKKQPVAFWCNPISGHNTLYWYLQNLGQGPELLIRYENEEAVDDSQLPKDRFSAERLKGVDSTLKIQPAELGDSAVYLCASSQGLQETQYFGPGTRLLVL.

This chain uses TRBV11-2 with TRBJ2-6; possibly TRBD1 for D (5 bases). CDR1 and CDR2 (germline): SGHAT, FQNNGV. Trimming took off 5 bases at V and 2 bases at J, with 10 bases between the two ends. This CDR3 is 15 amino acids long. Here the CDR3 DNA reads TGTGCCAGCAGCCCTAAGGGGCCTGGGGCCAACGTCCTGACTTTC. It yields the protein CASSPKGPGANVLTF.

This chain joins TRBV4-1 and TRBJ2-7; 9 nucleotides line up with TRBD2. The CDR3 has 18 residues. The germline V gene encodes CDR1 MGHRA and CDR2 YSYEKL. The junction had 11 bases not matched to a gene; V was cut back by 2 bases and J by 0 bases. CDR3 sequence (DNA): TGCGCCAGCAGCCAAATGAGGGCTAGCGGGACCAGCTCCTACGAGCAGTACTTC. Its translation is CASSQMRASGTSSYEQYF.

The V gene is TRBV6-1, the J gene TRBJ1-2; TRBD1 matches at 7 bases. Germline CDR1 MNHNS, CDR2 SASEGT. Losses at the gene ends were 2 bases for V and 5 bases for J; bases not matched to a gene: 14. The CDR3 contains 17 residues. The CDR3 here is CASSERGAGGIGYGYTF. The CDR3 nucleotides are TGTGCCAGCAGTGAAAGGGGGGCAGGGGGAATTGGGTATGGCTACACCTTC.